This T cell receptor beta chain appears in the sequencing data of a study of graft-versus-host responses after intestinal transplantation. Details on this clone: Its target is unknown.

Profiled with immunoSEQ multiplex PCR; TCRdb holds only in-frame clones, not every one. This table holds some 10,000 clones, roughly 71% found once. V gave up 6 bases and J gave up 4 bases, with 15 bases separating them. CDR1 is MNHEY and CDR2 is SVGAGI in the germline V gene. CDR3 length equals 14 residues. Intraepithelial and lamina propria lymphocytes were released after the graft tissue was processed. Study-level findings and limits: Detected in recipient marrow were GvH clones, some of which were first observed in ileum or blood.

The TCR comes from a human patient who received an intestinal transplant, so some T cells may come from the graft donor. The sample in question was ileum tissue, obtained 450 to 480 days after intestinal transplantation. This sequence joins TRBV6-5 and TRBJ2-5; D is perhaps TRBD1 (6 bases). CDR3 sequence: CASSPTGNGETQYF. CDR3 in DNA: TGTGCCAGCAGCCCCACAGGGAATGGAGAGACCCAGTACTTC.